What follows describes a single T cell receptor beta chain. The V gene lost 3 bases and the J gene lost 1 base, with 13 bases spanning the gap. This CDR3 has 15 residues. Germline values: CDR1 SGDLS, CDR2 YYNGEE. Here immunoSEQ multiplex PCR was the method, and the copy in TCRdb shows in-frame clones only, minus some. The table records roughly 100,000 clones, more than 80% of them present only once. The sample comes from a study of blood T cell repertoires in COVID-19. The chain links TRBV9 to TRBJ1-1; D is possibly TRBD1 (5 bases). Source material: peripheral blood. This TCR was sampled from a man older than 75 with COVID-19, enrolled during active disease. CDR3 in amino acids: CASSARQLENTEAFF. The CDR3 region has the DNA TGTGCCAGCAGCGCTAGACAGTTAGAGAACACTGAAGCTTTCTTT.